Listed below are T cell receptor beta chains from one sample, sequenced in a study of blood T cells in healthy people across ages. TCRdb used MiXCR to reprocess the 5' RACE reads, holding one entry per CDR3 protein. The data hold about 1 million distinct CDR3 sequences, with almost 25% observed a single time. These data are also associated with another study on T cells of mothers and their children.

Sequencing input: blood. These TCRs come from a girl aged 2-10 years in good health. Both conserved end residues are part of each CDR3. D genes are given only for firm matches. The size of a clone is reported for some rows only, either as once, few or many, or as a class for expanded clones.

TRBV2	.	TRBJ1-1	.	TGTGCCAGCGGTGCCATAGGGATCCGCACTGAAGCTTTCTTT	CASGAIGIRTEAFF
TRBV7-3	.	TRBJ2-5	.	TGTGCCAGCAGCCCCGGAGGGGGAGGACGGCAAGAGACCCAGTACTTC	CASSPGGGGRQETQYF
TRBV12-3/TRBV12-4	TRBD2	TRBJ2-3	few	TGTGCCAGCAGTTTACTGGCGGGGGGGCAAGATACGCAGTATTTT	CASSLLAGGQDTQYF
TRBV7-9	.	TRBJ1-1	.	TGTGCCAGCAGCCCAAACCGGGACTCGAGCCAAGCTTTCTTT	CASSPNRDSSQAFF
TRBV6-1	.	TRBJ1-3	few	TGTGCCAGCAGCGGGACTTACGGGGCCGGAAACACCATATATTTT	CASSGTYGAGNTIYF
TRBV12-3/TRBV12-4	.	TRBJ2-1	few	TGTGCCAGCAGTTCCGGCGGAGGGTGGTTTGAGCAGTTCTTC	CASSSGGGWFEQFF
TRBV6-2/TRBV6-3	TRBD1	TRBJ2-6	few	TGTGCCGGGCGGACAGGGGAGACTGGGGCCAACGTCCTGACTTTC	CAGRTGETGANVLTF
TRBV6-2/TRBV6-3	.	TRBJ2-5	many	TGTGCCAGCACCTGGGGGGAAGAGACCCAGTACTTC	CASTWGEETQYF
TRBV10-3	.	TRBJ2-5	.	TGTGCCATCAGTGAGGGGACTGAAGAGCAGTACTTC	CAISEGTEEQYF
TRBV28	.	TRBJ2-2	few	TGTGCCAGCAGTAACAGGTCCACCGGGGAGCTGTTTTTT	CASSNRSTGELFF
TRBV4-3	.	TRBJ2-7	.	TGCGCCAGCAGCCAAGGTCATGAGGTAGAGGAGCAATACTTC	CASSQGHEVEEQYF
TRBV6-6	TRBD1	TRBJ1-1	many	TGTGCCAGTGAGTTGACAGGGAGCCCTGAAGCTTTCTTT	CASELTGSPEAFF
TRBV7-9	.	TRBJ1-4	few	TGTGCCAGCAGCTTGTATATTTACTCAACTAATGAAAAACTGTTTTTT	CASSLYIYSTNEKLFF
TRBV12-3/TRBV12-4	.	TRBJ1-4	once	TGTGCCAGCACCCCACAGGGTGGGGAAAAACTGTTTTTT	CASTPQGGEKLFF
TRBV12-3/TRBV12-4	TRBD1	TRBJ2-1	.	TGTGCCAGCAGCCAGACAGGGCTCGGAGACAATGAGCAGTTCTTC	CASSQTGLGDNEQFF
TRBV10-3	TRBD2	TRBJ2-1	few	TGTGCCATCAGTGGCACTAGCGGGTACAATGAGCAGTTCTTC	CAISGTSGYNEQFF
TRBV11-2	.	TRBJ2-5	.	TGTGCCAGCAGCTTAGATGGGAGTCATCAAGAGACCCAGTACTTC	CASSLDGSHQETQYF
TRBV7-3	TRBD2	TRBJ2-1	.	TGTGCCAGCAGCTTACTAGCGGGGGGGCCTCCCAATGAGCAGTTCTTC	CASSLLAGGPPNEQFF
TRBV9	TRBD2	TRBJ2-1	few	TGTGCCAGCAGCGTAGGGAGCGGGGGGTCGAATGAGCAGTTCTTC	CASSVGSGGSNEQFF
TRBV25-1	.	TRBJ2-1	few	TGTGCCAGCAGTGAATACTCGCCAACCTACAATGAGCAGTTCTTC	CASSEYSPTYNEQFF
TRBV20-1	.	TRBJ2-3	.	TGCAGTGCTAGGACATCCCACACAGATACGCAGTATTTT	CSARTSHTDTQYF
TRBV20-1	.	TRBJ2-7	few	TGCAGTGCTAAGGACAGCACCTACGAGCAGTACTTC	CSAKDSTYEQYF
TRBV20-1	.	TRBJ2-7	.	TGCAGTGGGGCCACTAGGGGCTACGAGCAGTACTTC	CSGATRGYEQYF
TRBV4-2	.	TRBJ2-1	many	TGTGCCAGCAGCCAAGACTTGAATGAGCAGTTCTTC	CASSQDLNEQFF
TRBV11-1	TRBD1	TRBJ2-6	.	TGTGCCAGCAGCTTAAGGGGACAGTTCCTCTCTGGGGCCAACGTCCTGACTTTC	CASSLRGQFLSGANVLTF
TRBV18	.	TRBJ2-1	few	TGTGCCAGCTCACCCCAGGACTCTAGCTCCTACAATGAGCAGTTCTTC	CASSPQDSSSYNEQFF
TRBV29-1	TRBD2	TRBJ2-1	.	TGCAGCGTTGCTAAAGGACTAGCGGCAAATGAGCAGTTCTTC	CSVAKGLAANEQFF
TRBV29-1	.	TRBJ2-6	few	TGCAGCGTTGAAGGGGGGGTAGGGGCCAACGTCCTGACTTTC	CSVEGGVGANVLTF
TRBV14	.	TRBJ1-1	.	TGTGCCAGCAGCCAGGGGCGGAACGCTGAAGCTTTCTTT	CASSQGRNAEAFF